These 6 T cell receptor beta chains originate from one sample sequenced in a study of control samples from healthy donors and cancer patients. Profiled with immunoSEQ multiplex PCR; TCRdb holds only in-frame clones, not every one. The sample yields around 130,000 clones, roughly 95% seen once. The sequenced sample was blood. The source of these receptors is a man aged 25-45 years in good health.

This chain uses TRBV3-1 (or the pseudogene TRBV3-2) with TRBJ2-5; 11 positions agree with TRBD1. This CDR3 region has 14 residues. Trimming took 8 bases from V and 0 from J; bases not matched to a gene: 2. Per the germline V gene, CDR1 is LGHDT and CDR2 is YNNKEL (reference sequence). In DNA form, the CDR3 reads TGTGCCAGCCGGGACAGGGGGTACCAAGAGACCCAGTACTTC. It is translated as CASRDRGYQETQYF.

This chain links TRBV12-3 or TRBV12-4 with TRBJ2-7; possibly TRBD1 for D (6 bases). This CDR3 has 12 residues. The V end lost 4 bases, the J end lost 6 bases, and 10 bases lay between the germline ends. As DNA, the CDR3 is TGTGCCAGCAGTTGGGACAATCGCGAGCAGTACTTC. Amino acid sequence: CASSWDNREQYF.

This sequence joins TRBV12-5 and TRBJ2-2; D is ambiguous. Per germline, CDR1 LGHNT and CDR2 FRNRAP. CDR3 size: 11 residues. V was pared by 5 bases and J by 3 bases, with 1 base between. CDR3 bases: TGTGCTAGTGGTGACACCGGGGAGCTGTTTTTT. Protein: CASGDTGELFF.

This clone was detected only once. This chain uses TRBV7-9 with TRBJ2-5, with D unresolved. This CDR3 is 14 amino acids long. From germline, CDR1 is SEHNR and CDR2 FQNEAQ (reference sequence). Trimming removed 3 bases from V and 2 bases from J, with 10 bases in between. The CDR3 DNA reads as TGTGCCAGCAGCTTCACGGGCAGGCAAGAGACCCAGTACTTC. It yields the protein CASSFTGRQETQYF.

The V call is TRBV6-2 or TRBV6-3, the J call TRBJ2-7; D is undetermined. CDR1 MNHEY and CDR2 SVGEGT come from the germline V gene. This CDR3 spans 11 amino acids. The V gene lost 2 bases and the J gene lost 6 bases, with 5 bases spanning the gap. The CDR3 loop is CASSYGVEQYF. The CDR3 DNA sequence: TGTGCCAGCAGTTACGGAGTCGAGCAGTACTTC.

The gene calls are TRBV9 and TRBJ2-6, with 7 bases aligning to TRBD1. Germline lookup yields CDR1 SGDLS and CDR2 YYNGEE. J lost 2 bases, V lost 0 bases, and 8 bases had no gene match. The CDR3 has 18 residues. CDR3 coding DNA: TGTGCCAGCAGCGTAGAAAAAGGGGGCAGTACTGGGGCCAACGTCCTGACTTTC. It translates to CASSVEKGGSTGANVLTF.